Ten or more counts support the clone carrying this T cell receptor (beta chain). What it binds is not known. Per the germline V gene, CDR1 is SEHNR and CDR2 is FQNEAQ (reference sequence). The CDR3 contains 15 residues. With V trimmed by 2 bases and J by 2 bases, 5 bases remained unmatched. The entry originates in a study of T cell repertoires in cytomegalovirus infection. Study details: Shared public TCR beta signatures pointed to both CMV infection and a matching HLA type.

TCRdb reprocessed the reads with MiXCR, giving one entry per CDR3 protein. The table lists fewer than 550,000 distinct CDR3 sequences, approximately 31% of them singletons. General study findings and limits: Accumulated public TCR beta family frequency recognized individuals carrying CMV together with the relevant HLA. It was HLA-C-restricted CMV-specific TCR beta clonotypes that dominated the response ex vivo.

V and J are TRBV7-9 and TRBJ2-5, with TRBD1 identical over 7 bases. Sample: PBMCs. The receptor's source is a human donor in good health (CMV status not recorded). Some clones in this sample may be carry-over from other donors' samples. This CDR3 is CASSLRKTGQETQYF. As DNA, the CDR3 is TGTGCCAGCAGCTTAAGGAAGACAGGGCAAGAGACCCAGTACTTC.